The entry that follows covers one T cell receptor beta chain sequence. Germline CDR1 is MRHNA and CDR2 is SNTAGT. Trimming shortened V by 3 bases and J by 0 bases, and 5 bases separated the two germline ends. CDR3 length equals 13 residues. The data were taken from a study of blood T cell repertoires in COVID-19. The method was immunoSEQ multiplex PCR; TCRdb's version includes in-frame clones alone and lacks a portion of them. The sample includes some 190,000 clones, 88% of them seen just once. This TCR came from a man aged 18 to 35 with active or convalescent COVID-19. The sample consisted of peripheral blood. The chain has TRBV6-4 and TRBJ1-1; D possibly corresponds to TRBD1 (5 bases). The CDR3 region is CASSEQVNTEAFF. The CDR3 coding sequence is TGTGCCAGCAGTGAACAGGTGAACACTGAAGCTTTCTTT.